The 27 T cell receptor beta chains below come from one sample, sequenced in a study of cytomegalovirus exposure and HLA in healthy donors. The PCR had 60 Vbeta and 13 Jbeta primers. The method was immunoSEQ multiplex PCR; TCRdb's version includes in-frame clones alone and lacks a portion of them. The sample holds about 97,000 clones; around 75% are singletons and the top ten take roughly a tenth. Sequencing was carried out using PBMCs. The receptor source for this set is a man over 45 in good health and CMV-seronegative.

In this sample, this clone turned up a few times. The chain joins TRBV7-6 to TRBJ2-5, with 9 bases matching TRBD1. Germline loops: CDR1 SGHVS, CDR2 FNYEAQ. V shed 4 bases and J 5 bases; nucleotides not matched to a gene: 11. The CDR3 loop spans 16 amino acids. CDR3 bases: TGTGCCAGCAGCTGGGCCAGACAGGGGGGAACCGAGACCCAGTACTTC. Translated, it gives CASSWARQGGTETQYF.

The J gene is TRBJ1-5, the V gene TRBV19, with 7 bases matching TRBD1. After removal of 3 bases from V and 2 bases from J, the junction contained 10 bases not matched to a gene. The CDR3 extends over 17 amino acids. From germline, CDR1 is LNHDA and CDR2 SQIVND (reference sequence). CDR3 bases: TGTGCCAGTAGTATTCCAGAAGGGGGCTCGGGCAATCAGCCCCAGCATTTT. Residues: CASSIPEGGSGNQPQHF.

This chain joins TRBV9 and TRBJ2-1; 7 positions match TRBD2. CDR3 size: 13 residues. Germline V gene lookup returns CDR1 SGDLS and CDR2 YYNGEE. J was trimmed by 4 bases and V by 3 bases; bases with no gene match: 1. The CDR3 here is CASSGGSYNEQFF. Here the CDR3 DNA reads TGTGCCAGCAGCGGCGGGAGTTACAATGAGCAGTTCTTC. Together with reference TRBV9 and TRBJ2-1, the CDR3 gives the full variable domain: DSGVTQTPKHLITATGQRVTLRCSPRSGDLSVYWYQQSLDQGLQFLIQYYNGEERAKGNILERFSAQQFPDLHSELNLSSLELGDSALYFCASSGGSYNEQFFGPGTRLTVL.

The chain carries TRBV29-1 and TRBJ1-1; D might be TRBD1 (5 bases). V was pared by 3 bases and J by 1 base, with 9 bases between. CDR1 and CDR2 from the germline V gene are SQVTM and ANQGSEA. This CDR3 has 13 amino acids. The CDR3 nucleotides read TGCAGCGTTGATAGCAGGGCGAACACTGAAGCTTTCTTT. It specifies CSVDSRANTEAFF.

The CDR3 is CASSLRTGGETQYF. The DNA for the CDR3 is TGTGCCAGCAGTTTGCGGACAGGGGGAGAGACCCAGTACTTC. This chain uses TRBV2 with TRBJ2-5; 10 positions agree with TRBD1. The CDR3 has 14 amino acids. Looked up from germline, CDR1 is SNHLY and CDR2 is FYNNEI. With V trimmed by 5 bases and J by 4 bases, 4 bases remained unmatched.

About this clone itself: This sample also contains other DNA sequences that code for the same CDR3. The chain is built from TRBV9 and TRBJ1-6; 12 positions agree with TRBD1. Germline CDR1 is SGDLS and CDR2 is YYNGEE. The CDR3 contains 15 residues. J lost 9 bases, V lost 2 bases, and 3 bases had no gene match. CDR3 region: CASSVGTGGSSPLHF. The CDR3 DNA reads as TGTGCCAGCAGCGTGGGGACAGGGGGCTCTTCACCCCTCCACTTT.

The chain couples TRBV11-2 to TRBJ1-3, with 8 bases lining up with TRBD1. The CDR3 length is 14 residues. V lost 1 base, J lost 8 bases, and 4 bases stayed unmatched. Germline V gives CDR1 SGHAT, CDR2 FQNNGV. Here the CDR3 reads CASSLVGQVDTIYF. Written as DNA, the CDR3 is TGTGCCAGCAGCTTAGTGGGACAGGTCGACACCATATATTTT.

The chain links TRBV5-1 to TRBJ1-3; no firm D call. Germline V gene data show CDR1 as SGHRS and CDR2 as YFSETQ. The CDR3 runs 14 residues. V lost 4 bases to trimming and J lost 4 bases, with 12 bases between them. The CDR3 reads CASSPVVSGNTIYF. The CDR3 nucleotides read TGCGCCAGCAGCCCGGTGGTGTCCGGAAACACCATATATTTT.

This rearrangement joins TRBV5-1 to TRBJ2-7, with 9 bases aligning to TRBD1. The germline V gene has CDR1 SGHRS and CDR2 YFSETQ. The junction had 10 bases not matched to a gene; V was cut back by 0 bases and J by 6 bases. CDR3 length: 16 residues. Here the CDR3 DNA reads TGCGCCAGCAGCTTGGCCCCGGGACAGGGTATAGGCGAGCAGTACTTC. It yields the protein CASSLAPGQGIGEQYF.

CDR3 in DNA: TGTGCCAGCAGTGAGGGGAGACAATCAATTGCCCCCCAGCATTTT. It translates to CASSEGRQSIAPQHF. The chain couples TRBV2 to TRBJ1-5; no definite D call. Per germline, CDR1 SNHLY and CDR2 FYNNEI. Trimming stripped 3 bases from V and 10 bases from J, with 19 bases between. This CDR3 has 15 amino acids. Looking up the rest from reference TRBV2 and TRBJ1-5 gives the full variable domain: EPEVTQTPSHQVTQMGQEVILRCVPISNHLYFYWYRQILGQKVEFLVSFYNNEISEKSEIFDDQFSVERPDGSNFTLKIRSTKLEDSAMYFCASSEGRQSIAPQHFGDGTRLSIL.

This clone was seen repeatedly, ten times or more. V gene TRBV28 combines with J gene TRBJ2-7, with TRBD2 matching 8 bases. The CDR3 length is 14 residues. The germline CDR1 and CDR2 sequences are MDHEN and SYDVKM. V trimming: 8 bases; J trimming: 3 bases; junction bases outside the gene matches: 9. Written as DNA, the CDR3 is TGTGCCAGCCGTGCGGGAGGCTTGGGCTACGAGCAGTACTTC. It translates to CASRAGGLGYEQYF. Full variable domain (outside the CDR3, taken from reference TRBV28 and TRBJ2-7): DVKVTQSSRYLVKRTGEKVFLECVQDMDHENMFWYRQDPGLGLRLIYFSYDVKMKEKGDIPEGYSVSREKKERFSLILESASTNQTSMYLCASRAGGLGYEQYFGPGTRLTVT.

CDR3 sequence (DNA): TGCAGCGTTGTGGGACACCATGGCTACACCTTC. This codes for CSVVGHHGYTF. This chain links TRBV29-1 with TRBJ1-2; possibly TRBD1 for D (6 bases). This CDR3 has 11 residues. Germline assignment: CDR1 SQVTM and CDR2 ANQGSEA. The V end was cut by 4 bases, the J end by 6 bases, with 9 bases between.

This clone appeared a few times. This chain joins TRBV6-4 and TRBJ2-7; a weak D match, TRBD1 (6 bases). Germline V gene sequence: CDR1 MRHNA, CDR2 SNTAGT. CDR3 length equals 14 residues. V was cut by 7 bases and J by 2 bases, with 15 bases left in between. CDR3 sequence: CASIRSGHPYEQYF. The CDR3 DNA reads TGTGCCAGCATCCGTTCGGGACACCCCTACGAGCAGTACTTC.

V and J are TRBV4-1 and TRBJ1-4; 7 nucleotides align to TRBD1. The CDR3 is 15 residues long. With V trimmed by 4 bases and J by 1 base, 3 bases remained unmatched. The V gene's germline CDR1 is MGHRA and CDR2 YSYEKL. The CDR3 here is CASSLRQGTNEKLFF. The CDR3 DNA follows: TGCGCCAGCAGCCTTCGACAGGGAACTAATGAAAAACTGTTTTTT.

This clone came up a few times. V is TRBV5-4 and J is TRBJ2-3; 15 bases agree with TRBD2. With 4 bases clipped from V and 1 base from J, the junction kept 7 bases outside the gene matches. CDR1 SGHNT and CDR2 YYREEE come from the germline V gene (reference sequence). The CDR3 totals 18 residues. This CDR3 reads CASSTGLAGGPGTDTQYF. In DNA form, the CDR3 reads TGTGCCAGCAGCACCGGACTAGCGGGAGGGCCAGGCACAGATACGCAGTATTTT.

The CDR3 is CASSLWTGTLFGYTF. The CDR3 region has the DNA TGTGCCAGCAGCTTATGGACAGGGACACTATTTGGCTACACCTTC. The V gene is TRBV7-2, the J gene TRBJ1-2; 8 positions match TRBD1. This CDR3 spans 15 amino acids. With 2 bases clipped from V and 7 bases from J, the junction kept 9 bases outside the gene matches. CDR1 and CDR2 (germline): SGHTA, FQGNSA.

The rearrangement links TRBV5-5 to TRBJ1-2; D is possibly TRBD1 (6 bases). This CDR3 has 15 amino acids. Germline lookup yields CDR1 SGHKS and CDR2 YYEKEE (reference sequence). Trimming removed 4 bases at V and 4 bases at J, with 17 bases between. CDR3 sequence: CASSLPGRGAYGYTF. CDR3 bases: TGTGCCAGCAGCCTGCCCGGACGGGGGGCCTATGGCTACACCTTC.

The J gene is TRBJ1-3, the V gene TRBV6-1; no clear D. The CDR3 is 13 residues long. Germline V gives CDR1 MNHNS, CDR2 SASEGT. Trimming pared 8 bases from V and 7 bases from J, leaving 15 bases between. Here the CDR3 DNA reads TGTGCCAGCTTAGCGCGCGTAGGGAACACCATATATTTT. It encodes CASLARVGNTIYF.

The chain carries TRBV4-1 and TRBJ2-3; 9 bases are a match to TRBD1. Germline V gene data show CDR1 as MGHRA and CDR2 as YSYEKL. This CDR3 comprises 18 residues. The V segment lost 0 bases and the J segment 5 bases; nucleotides outside the gene matches: 12. CDR3 nucleotide sequence: TGCGCCAGCAGCCAAGATACCCCGGACAGGGGAATGCAAGATACGCAGTATTTT. It yields the protein CASSQDTPDRGMQDTQYF.

V usage is TRBV28 and J usage is TRBJ2-1; possible D gene TRBD2, 6 bases. V lost 5 bases and J lost 10, with 12 bases in between. CDR3 size: 12 residues. Germline V gene sequence: CDR1 MDHEN, CDR2 SYDVKM. The CDR3 is CASSPPGSEQFF. In DNA form, the CDR3 reads TGTGCCAGCAGTCCCCCCGGGAGCGAGCAGTTCTTC.

The chain combines TRBV5-1 with TRBJ2-1; a weak D match, TRBD2 (6 bases). V was cut by 0 bases and J by 1 base, with 11 bases left in between. Per germline, CDR1 SGHRS and CDR2 YFSETQ. The CDR3 is 16 residues long. CDR3: CASSLGSGPSYNEQFF. Here the CDR3 DNA reads TGCGCCAGCAGCTTGGGAAGCGGGCCTTCCTACAATGAGCAGTTCTTC.

The J gene is TRBJ2-2, the V gene TRBV11-3, with TRBD2 matching 12 bases. Germline lookup yields CDR1 SGHNT and CDR2 YENEEA. V lost 5 bases and J lost 5; bases outside the gene matches: 6. This CDR3 contains 16 residues. The CDR3 is CASSQAGTSGTGELFF. The CDR3 DNA sequence: TGTGCCAGCAGCCAAGCCGGGACTAGCGGGACCGGGGAGCTGTTTTTT.

The J gene is TRBJ1-1, the V gene TRBV5-6, with 7 bases matching TRBD1. From germline, CDR1 is SGHDT and CDR2 YYEEEE. V was clipped by 3 bases and J by 6 bases; unmatched bases: 14. The CDR3 has 16 amino acids. The CDR3 is CASSWKKTGSWAEAFF. For the CDR3, the DNA is TGTGCCAGCAGCTGGAAGAAGACAGGGAGCTGGGCTGAAGCTTTCTTT. The full variable domain, its missing parts supplied by reference TRBV5-6 and TRBJ1-1, is DAGVTQSPTHLIKTRGQQVTLRCSPKSGHDTVSWYQQALGQGPQFIFQYYEEEERQRGNFPDRFSGHQFPNYSSELNVNALLLGDSALYLCASSWKKTGSWAEAFFGQGTRLTVV.

This clone was seen a handful of times. This chain uses TRBV19 with TRBJ2-4; 7 nucleotides align to TRBD2. Trimming at V came to 5 bases and at J to 2 bases, leaving 9 bases not matched to a gene. Germline V lookup: CDR1 LNHDA, CDR2 SQIVND (reference sequence). The CDR3 loop spans 16 amino acids. The DNA of the CDR3 is TGTGCCAGTAGTCTACAGCGGGATTCGTCCAAAAACATTCAGTACTTC. Translation gives CASSLQRDSSKNIQYF.

This chain connects TRBV5-1 to TRBJ2-1, with D possibly being TRBD2 (7 bases). Germline V gene data show CDR1 as SGHRS and CDR2 as YFSETQ. Trimming took off 4 bases at V and 6 bases at J, with 17 bases between the two ends. The CDR3 runs 15 residues. CDR3 DNA sequence: TGCGCCAGCAGCCCGTCTCGGGGGGCCGGCAATGAGCAGTTCTTC. Amino acid sequence: CASSPSRGAGNEQFF. Variable domain in full (rest from reference TRBV5-1 and TRBJ2-1): KAGVTQTPRYLIKTRGQQVTLSCSPISGHRSVSWYQQTPGQGLQFLFEYFSETQRNKGNFPGRFSGRQFSNSRSEMNVSTLELGDSALYLCASSPSRGAGNEQFFGPGTRLTVL.

This rearrangement joins TRBV5-1 to TRBJ2-7, with a possible D match to TRBD1 (6 bases). The CDR3 covers 14 residues. With 0 bases removed from V and 3 bases from J, the gap between germline ends came to 10 bases. Germline values: CDR1 SGHRS, CDR2 YFSETQ. The CDR3 DNA reads TGCGCCAGCAGCTTGGCAGGGGCAAGCTACGAGCAGTACTTC. This translates into CASSLAGASYEQYF.

J is TRBJ1-5 and V is TRBV7-9; D might be TRBD1 (5 bases). Per the germline V gene, CDR1 is SEHNR and CDR2 is FQNEAQ (reference sequence). Trimming left V 0 bases short and J 11 bases short, with 14 bases between. There are 14 residues in the CDR3. In DNA, the CDR3 is TGTGCCAGCAGCTTAGCAGGGGCCGGACCAGCCCAGCATTTT. Amino acid sequence: CASSLAGAGPAQHF.